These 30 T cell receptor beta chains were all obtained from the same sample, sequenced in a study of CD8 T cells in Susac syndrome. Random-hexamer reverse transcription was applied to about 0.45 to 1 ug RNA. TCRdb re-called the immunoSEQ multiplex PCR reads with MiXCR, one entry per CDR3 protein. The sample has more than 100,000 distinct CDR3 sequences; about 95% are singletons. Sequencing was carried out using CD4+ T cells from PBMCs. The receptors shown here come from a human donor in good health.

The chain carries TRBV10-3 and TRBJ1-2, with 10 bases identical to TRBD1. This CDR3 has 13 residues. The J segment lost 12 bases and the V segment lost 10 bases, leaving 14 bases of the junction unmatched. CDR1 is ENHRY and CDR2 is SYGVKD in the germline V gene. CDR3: CATGQGQGSEHTF. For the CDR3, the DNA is TGTGCCACGGGCCAGGGACAGGGGTCTGAACACACCTTC.

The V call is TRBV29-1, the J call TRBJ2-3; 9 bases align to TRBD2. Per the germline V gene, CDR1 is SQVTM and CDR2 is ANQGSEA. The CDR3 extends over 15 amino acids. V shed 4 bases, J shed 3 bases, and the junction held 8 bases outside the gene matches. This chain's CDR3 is CSVGASGIGTDTQYF. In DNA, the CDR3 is TGCAGCGTTGGGGCTAGCGGGATAGGGACAGATACGCAGTATTTT.

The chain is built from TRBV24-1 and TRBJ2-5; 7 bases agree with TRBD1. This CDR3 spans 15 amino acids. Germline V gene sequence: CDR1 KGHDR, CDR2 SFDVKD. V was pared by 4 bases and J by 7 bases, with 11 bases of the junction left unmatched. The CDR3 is CATSETGTAVGTQYF. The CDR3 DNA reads TGTGCCACCAGTGAAACCGGGACAGCGGTCGGGACCCAGTACTTC.

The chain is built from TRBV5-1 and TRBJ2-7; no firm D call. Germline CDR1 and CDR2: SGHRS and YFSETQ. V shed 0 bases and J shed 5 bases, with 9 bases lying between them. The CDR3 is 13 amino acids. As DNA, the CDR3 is TGCGCCAGCAGCTTGGCGCGATTCGACGAGCAGTACTTC. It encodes CASSLARFDEQYF.

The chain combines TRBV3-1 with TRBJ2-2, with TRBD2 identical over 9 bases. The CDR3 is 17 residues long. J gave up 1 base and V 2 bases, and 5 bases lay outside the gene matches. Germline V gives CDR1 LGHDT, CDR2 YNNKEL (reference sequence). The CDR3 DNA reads TGTGCCAGCAGCCAACTAGCGGGACTAGAGAACACCGGGGAGCTGTTTTTT. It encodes CASSQLAGLENTGELFF.

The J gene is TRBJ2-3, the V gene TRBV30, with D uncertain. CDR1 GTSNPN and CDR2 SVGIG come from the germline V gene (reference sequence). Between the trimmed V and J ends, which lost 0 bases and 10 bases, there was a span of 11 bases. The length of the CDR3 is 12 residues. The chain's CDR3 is CAWSVISQAQYF. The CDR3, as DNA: TGTGCCTGGAGTGTTATCAGTCAGGCGCAGTATTTT.

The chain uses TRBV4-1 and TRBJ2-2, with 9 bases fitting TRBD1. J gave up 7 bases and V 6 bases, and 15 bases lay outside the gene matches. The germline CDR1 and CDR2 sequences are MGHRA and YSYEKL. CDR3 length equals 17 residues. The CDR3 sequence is CASSRGRDRAIDGELFF. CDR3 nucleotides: TGCGCCAGCAGTCGGGGGCGGGACAGGGCGATTGACGGGGAGCTGTTTTTT.

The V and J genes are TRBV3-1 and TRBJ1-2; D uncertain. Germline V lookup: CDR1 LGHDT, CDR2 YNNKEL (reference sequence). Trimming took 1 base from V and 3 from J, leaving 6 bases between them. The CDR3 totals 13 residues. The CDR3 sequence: CASSQVPDYGYTF. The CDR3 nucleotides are TGTGCCAGCAGCCAAGTGCCCGACTATGGCTACACCTTC.

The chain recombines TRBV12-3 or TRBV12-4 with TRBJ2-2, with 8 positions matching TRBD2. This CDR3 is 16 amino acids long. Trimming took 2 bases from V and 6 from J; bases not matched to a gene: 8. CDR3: CASSLSVAGGPGELFF. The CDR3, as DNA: TGTGCCAGCAGTTTATCAGTGGCGGGAGGACCCGGGGAGCTGTTTTTT.

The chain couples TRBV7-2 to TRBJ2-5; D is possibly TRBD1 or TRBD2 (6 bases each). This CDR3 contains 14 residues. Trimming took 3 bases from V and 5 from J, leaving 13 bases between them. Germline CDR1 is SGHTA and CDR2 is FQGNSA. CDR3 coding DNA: TGTGCCAGCAGCTTGTCAGGGGCGGGGGAGACCCAGTACTTC. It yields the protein CASSLSGAGETQYF.

CDR3 DNA sequence: TGTGCCAGCAGTCTCCACAGAGAACAAGAGACCCAGTACTTC. It is translated as CASSLHREQETQYF. The chain is built from TRBV12-3 or TRBV12-4 and TRBJ2-5; D unresolved. Trimming left V 5 bases short and J 2 bases short, with 12 bases between. This CDR3 has 14 residues.

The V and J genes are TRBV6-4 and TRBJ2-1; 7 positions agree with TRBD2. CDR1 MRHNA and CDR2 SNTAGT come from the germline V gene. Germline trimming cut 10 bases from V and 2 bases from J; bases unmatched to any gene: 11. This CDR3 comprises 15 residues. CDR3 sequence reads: CAISERGRTYNEQFF. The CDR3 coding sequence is TGTGCCATCTCAGAGCGGGGACGTACCTACAATGAGCAGTTCTTC.

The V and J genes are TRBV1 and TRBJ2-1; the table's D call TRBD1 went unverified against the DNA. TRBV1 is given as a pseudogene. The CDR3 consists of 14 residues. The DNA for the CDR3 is TGCACCAGCCTGAATCGACAGGTTTACAATGAGCAGTTCTTC. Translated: CTSLNRQVYNEQFF.

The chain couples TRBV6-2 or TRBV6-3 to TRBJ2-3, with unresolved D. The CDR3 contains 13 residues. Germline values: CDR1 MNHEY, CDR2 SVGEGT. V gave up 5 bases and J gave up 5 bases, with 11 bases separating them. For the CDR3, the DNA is TGTGCCAGCAGTCATCATGAGCAAGATACGCAGTATTTT. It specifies CASSHHEQDTQYF.

The CDR3 DNA reads TGTGCCAGCAGCTCGACTAGCAGCAGTTACAATGAGCAGTTCTTC. Encoded protein: CASSSTSSSYNEQFF. The V call is TRBV7-2, the J call TRBJ2-1, with 7 bases lining up with TRBD2. This CDR3 is built from 15 residues. After removal of 4 bases from V and 4 bases from J, the junction contained 7 bases not matched to a gene. Per the germline V gene, CDR1 is SGHTA and CDR2 is FQGNSA.

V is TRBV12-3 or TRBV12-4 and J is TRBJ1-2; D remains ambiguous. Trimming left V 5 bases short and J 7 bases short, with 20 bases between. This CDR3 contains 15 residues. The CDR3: CASSPRADLLLGYTF. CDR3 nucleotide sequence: TGTGCCAGCAGTCCTCGAGCCGATCTCCTCCTTGGCTACACCTTC.

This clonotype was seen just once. The CDR3 nucleotides read TGTGCCAGCAGTGGGATCTTGGAGCAGTACTTC. This translates into CASSGILEQYF. The chain links TRBV2 to TRBJ2-7, with D hard to call. This CDR3 comprises 11 residues. From germline, CDR1 is SNHLY and CDR2 FYNNEI. V lost 4 bases, J lost 7 bases, and 8 bases lay in between.

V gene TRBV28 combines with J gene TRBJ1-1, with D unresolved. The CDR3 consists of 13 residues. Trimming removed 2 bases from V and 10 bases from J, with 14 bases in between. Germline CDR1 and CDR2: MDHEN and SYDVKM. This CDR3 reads CASSLPIGRRAFF. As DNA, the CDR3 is TGTGCCAGCAGTTTACCCATCGGGCGGAGAGCTTTCTTT. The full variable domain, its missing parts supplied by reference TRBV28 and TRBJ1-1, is DVKVTQSSRYLVKRTGEKVFLECVQDMDHENMFWYRQDPGLGLRLIYFSYDVKMKEKGDIPEGYSVSREKKERFSLILESASTNQTSMYLCASSLPIGRRAFFGQGTRLTVV.

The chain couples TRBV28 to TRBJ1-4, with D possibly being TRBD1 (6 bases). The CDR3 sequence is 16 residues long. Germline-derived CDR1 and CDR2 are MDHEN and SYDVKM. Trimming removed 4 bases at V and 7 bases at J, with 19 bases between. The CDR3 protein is CASSSPSRGGGEKLFF. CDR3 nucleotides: TGTGCCAGCAGTTCCCCTAGCAGGGGAGGGGGTGAAAAACTGTTTTTT.

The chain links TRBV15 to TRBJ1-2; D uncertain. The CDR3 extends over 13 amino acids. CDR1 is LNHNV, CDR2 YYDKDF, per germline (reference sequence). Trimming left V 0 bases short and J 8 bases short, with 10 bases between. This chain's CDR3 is CATSRDREDGYTF. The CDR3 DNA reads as TGTGCCACCAGCAGAGATCGAGAGGACGGCTACACCTTC.

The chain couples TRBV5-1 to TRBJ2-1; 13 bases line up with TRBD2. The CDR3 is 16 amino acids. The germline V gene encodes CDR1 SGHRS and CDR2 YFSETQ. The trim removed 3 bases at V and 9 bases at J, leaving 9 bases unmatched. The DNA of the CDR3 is TGCGCCAGCAGCTGGAGGACTAGCGGGAGTGGTGGTGAGCAGTTCTTC. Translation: CASSWRTSGSGGEQFF. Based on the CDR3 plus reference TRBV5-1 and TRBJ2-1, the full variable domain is KAGVTQTPRYLIKTRGQQVTLSCSPISGHRSVSWYQQTPGQGLQFLFEYFSETQRNKGNFPGRFSGRQFSNSRSEMNVSTLELGDSALYLCASSWRTSGSGGEQFFGPGTRLTVL.

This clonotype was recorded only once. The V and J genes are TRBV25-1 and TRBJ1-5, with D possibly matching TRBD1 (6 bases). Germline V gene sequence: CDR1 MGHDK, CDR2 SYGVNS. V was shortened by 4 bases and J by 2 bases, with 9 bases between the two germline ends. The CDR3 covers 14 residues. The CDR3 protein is CASSGNRGNQPQHF. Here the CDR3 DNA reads TGTGCCAGCAGTGGCAACAGGGGCAATCAGCCCCAGCATTTT. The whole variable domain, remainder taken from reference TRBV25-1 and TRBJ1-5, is EADIYQTPRYLVIGTGKKITLECSQTMGHDKMYWYQQDPGMELHLIHYSYGVNSTEKGDLSSESTVSRIRTEHFPLTLESARPSHTSQYLCASSGNRGNQPQHFGDGTRLSIL.

This CDR3 reads CASSLRLASSTDTQYF. The CDR3 DNA is TGTGCCAGCAGCTTGAGACTAGCCTCTAGCACAGATACGCAGTATTTT. This rearrangement joins TRBV5-4 to TRBJ2-3, with 7 bases that match TRBD2. This CDR3 comprises 16 residues. The V and J ends lost 1 base and 0 bases, in that order; junction bases with no gene match: 5. Germline V gene data show CDR1 as SGHNT and CDR2 as YYREEE (reference sequence). Based on the CDR3 plus reference TRBV5-4 and TRBJ2-3, the full variable domain is ETGVTQSPTHLIKTRGQQVTLRCSSQSGHNTVSWYQQALGQGPQFIFQYYREEENGRGNFPPRFSGLQFPNYSSELNVNALELDDSALYLCASSLRLASSTDTQYFGPGTRLTVL.

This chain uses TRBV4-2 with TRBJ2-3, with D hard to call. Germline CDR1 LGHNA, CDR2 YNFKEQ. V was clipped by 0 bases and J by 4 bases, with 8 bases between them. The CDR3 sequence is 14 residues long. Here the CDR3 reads CASSQEGGADTQYF. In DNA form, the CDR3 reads TGTGCCAGCAGCCAAGAAGGTGGGGCAGATACGCAGTATTTT.

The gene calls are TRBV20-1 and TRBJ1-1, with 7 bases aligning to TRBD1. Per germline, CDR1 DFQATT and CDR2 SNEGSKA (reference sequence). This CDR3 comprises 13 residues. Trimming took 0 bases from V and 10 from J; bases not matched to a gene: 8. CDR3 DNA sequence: TGCAGTGCTAGAGAGGACAGGCCACCTGGAGCTTTCTTT. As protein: CSAREDRPPGAFF.

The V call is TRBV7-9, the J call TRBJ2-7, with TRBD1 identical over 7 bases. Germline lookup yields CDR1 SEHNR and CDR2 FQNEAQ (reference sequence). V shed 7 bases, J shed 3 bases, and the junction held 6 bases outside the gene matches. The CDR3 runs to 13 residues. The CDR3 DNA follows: TGTGCCAGCACACGGGACAGATTCTACGAGCAGTACTTC. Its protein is CASTRDRFYEQYF.

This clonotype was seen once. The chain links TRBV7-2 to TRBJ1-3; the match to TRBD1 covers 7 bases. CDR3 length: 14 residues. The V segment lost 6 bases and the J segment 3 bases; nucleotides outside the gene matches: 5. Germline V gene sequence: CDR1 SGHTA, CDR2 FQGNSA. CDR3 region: CASSGRGGGNTIYF. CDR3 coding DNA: TGTGCCAGCAGTGGCAGGGGGGGTGGAAACACCATATATTTT.

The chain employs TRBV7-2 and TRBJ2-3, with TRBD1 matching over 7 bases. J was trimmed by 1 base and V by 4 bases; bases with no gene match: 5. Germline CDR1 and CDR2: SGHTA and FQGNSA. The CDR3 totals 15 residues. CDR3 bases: TGTGCCAGCAGCTCGGGACAGTTTCGCACAGATACGCAGTATTTT. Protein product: CASSSGQFRTDTQYF.

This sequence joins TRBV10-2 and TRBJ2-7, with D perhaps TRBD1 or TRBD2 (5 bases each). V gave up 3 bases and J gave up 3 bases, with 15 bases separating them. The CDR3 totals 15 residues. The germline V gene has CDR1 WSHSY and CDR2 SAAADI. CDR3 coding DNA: TGCGCCAGCAGTGATTTTGGTGAGGGGATCTACGAGCAGTACTTC. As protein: CASSDFGEGIYEQYF.

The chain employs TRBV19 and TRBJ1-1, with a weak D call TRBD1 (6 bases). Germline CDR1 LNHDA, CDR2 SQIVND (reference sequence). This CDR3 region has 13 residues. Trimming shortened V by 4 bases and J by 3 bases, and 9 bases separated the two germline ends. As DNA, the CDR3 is TGTGCCAGTAGTAGGGACATAGACACTGAAGCTTTCTTT. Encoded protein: CASSRDIDTEAFF.